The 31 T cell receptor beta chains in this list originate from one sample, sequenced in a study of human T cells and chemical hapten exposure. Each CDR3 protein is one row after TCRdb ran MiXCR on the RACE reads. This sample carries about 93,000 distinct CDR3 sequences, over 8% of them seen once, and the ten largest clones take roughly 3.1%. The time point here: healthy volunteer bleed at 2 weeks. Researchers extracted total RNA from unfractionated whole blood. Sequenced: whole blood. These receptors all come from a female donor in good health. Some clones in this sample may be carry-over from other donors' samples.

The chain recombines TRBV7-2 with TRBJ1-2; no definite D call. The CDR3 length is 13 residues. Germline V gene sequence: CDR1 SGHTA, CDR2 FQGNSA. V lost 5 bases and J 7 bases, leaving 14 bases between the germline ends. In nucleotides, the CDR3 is TGTGCCAGCAGCAAAGATTCCGGCGGTGGCTACACCTTC. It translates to CASSKDSGGGYTF.

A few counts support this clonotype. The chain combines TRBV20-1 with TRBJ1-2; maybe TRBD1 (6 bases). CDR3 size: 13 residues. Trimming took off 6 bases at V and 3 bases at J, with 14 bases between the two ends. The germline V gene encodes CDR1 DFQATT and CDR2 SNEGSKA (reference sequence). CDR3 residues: CSAKLGGHYGYTF. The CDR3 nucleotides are TGCAGTGCCAAATTGGGGGGGCACTATGGCTACACCTTC.

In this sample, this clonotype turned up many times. Here the CDR3 reads CSVGGFLATYEQYF. The DNA of the CDR3 is TGCAGCGTGGGGGGGTTTCTCGCTACCTACGAGCAGTACTTC. The chain couples TRBV29-1 to TRBJ2-7, with 7 bases identical to TRBD2. The V segment lost 6 bases and the J segment 2 bases; nucleotides outside the gene matches: 10. Germline values: CDR1 SQVTM, CDR2 ANQGSEA. CDR3 size: 14 residues.

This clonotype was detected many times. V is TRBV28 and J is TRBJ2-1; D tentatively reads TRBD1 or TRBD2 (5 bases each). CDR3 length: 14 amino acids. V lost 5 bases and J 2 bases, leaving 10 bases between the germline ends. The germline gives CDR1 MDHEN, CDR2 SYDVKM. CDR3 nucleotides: TGTGCCAGCAGTAATCAGGGAGCCTACAATGAGCAGTTCTTC. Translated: CASSNQGAYNEQFF.

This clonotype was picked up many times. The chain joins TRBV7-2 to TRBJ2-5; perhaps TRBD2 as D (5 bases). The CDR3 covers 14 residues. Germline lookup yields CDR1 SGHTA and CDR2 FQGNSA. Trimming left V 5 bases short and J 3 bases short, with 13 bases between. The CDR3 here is CASSPRTGKETQYF. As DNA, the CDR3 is TGTGCCAGCAGCCCCAGGACGGGGAAAGAGACCCAGTACTTC.

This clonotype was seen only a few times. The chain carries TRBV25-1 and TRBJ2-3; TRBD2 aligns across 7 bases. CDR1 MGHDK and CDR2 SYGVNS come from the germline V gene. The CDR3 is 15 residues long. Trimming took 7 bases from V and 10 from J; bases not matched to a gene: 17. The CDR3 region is CASTPRGTNPVAQYF. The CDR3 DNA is TGTGCCAGCACTCCGCGAGGGACTAACCCTGTCGCGCAGTATTTT.

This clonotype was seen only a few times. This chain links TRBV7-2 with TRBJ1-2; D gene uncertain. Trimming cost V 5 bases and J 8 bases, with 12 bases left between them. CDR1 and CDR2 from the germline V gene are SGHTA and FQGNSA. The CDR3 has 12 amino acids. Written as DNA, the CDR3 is TGTGCCAGCAGCACCCACAAGTTCGGCTACACCTTC. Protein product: CASSTHKFGYTF.

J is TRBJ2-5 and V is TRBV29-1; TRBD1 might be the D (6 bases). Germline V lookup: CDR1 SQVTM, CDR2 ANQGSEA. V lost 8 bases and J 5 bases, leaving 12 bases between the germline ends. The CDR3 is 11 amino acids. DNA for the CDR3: TGCAGCTATAGACAGGCTGAGACCCAGTACTTC. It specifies CSYRQAETQYF.

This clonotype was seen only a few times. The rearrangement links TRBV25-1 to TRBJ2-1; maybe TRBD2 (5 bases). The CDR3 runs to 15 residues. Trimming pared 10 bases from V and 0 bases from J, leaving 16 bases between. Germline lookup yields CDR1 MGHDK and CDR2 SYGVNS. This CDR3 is CATNNKGGSYNEQFF. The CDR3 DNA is TGTGCCACCAATAATAAAGGAGGCTCCTACAATGAGCAGTTCTTC.

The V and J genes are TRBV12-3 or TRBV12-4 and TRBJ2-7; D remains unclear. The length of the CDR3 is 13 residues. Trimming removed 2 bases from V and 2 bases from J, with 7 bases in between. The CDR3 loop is CASSLSETYEQYF. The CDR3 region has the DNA TGTGCCAGCAGTTTATCGGAGACCTACGAGCAGTACTTC.

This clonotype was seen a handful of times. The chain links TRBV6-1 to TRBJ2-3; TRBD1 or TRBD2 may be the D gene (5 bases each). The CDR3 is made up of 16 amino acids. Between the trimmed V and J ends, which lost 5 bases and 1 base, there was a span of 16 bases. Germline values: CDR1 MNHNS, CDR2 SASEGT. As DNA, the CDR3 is TGTGCCAGCAGTCGCTCGAGGGGAACGGGCACAGATACGCAGTATTTT. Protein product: CASSRSRGTGTDTQYF.

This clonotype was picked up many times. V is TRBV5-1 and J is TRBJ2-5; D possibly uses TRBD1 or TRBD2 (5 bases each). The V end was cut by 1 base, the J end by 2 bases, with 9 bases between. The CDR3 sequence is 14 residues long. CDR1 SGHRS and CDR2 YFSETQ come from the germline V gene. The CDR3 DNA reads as TGCGCCAGCAGCTTGTCTGGGGGACAAGAGACCCAGTACTTC. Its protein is CASSLSGGQETQYF.

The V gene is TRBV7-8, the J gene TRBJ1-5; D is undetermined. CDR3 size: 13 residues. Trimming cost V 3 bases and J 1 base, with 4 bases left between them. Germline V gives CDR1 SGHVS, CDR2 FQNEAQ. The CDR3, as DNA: TGTGCCAGCAGCTTTACAAGCAATCAGCCCCAGCATTTT. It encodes CASSFTSNQPQHF.

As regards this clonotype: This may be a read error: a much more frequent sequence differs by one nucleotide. Written as DNA, the CDR3 is TGTGTCAGCAGCCAGCTCCCGGGGAGCTCCTACAATGAGCAGTTCTTC. Translated: CVSSQLPGSSYNEQFF. The chain couples TRBV6-2 or TRBV6-3 to TRBJ2-1; D is perhaps TRBD2 (5 bases). Germline assignment: CDR1 MNHEY and CDR2 SVGEGT. The CDR3 loop spans 16 amino acids.

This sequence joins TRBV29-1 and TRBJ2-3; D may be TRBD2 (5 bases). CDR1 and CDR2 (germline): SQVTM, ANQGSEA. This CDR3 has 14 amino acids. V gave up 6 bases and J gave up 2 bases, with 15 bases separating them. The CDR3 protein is CSVLLALHTDTQYF. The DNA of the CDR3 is TGCAGCGTGTTATTAGCGCTACACACAGATACGCAGTATTTT.

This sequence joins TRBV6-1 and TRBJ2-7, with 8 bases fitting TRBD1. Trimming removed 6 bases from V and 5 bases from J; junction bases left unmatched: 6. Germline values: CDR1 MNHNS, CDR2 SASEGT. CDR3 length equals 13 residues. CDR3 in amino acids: CASSRQGSDEQYF. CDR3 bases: TGTGCCAGCAGCCGACAGGGGAGCGACGAGCAGTACTTC.

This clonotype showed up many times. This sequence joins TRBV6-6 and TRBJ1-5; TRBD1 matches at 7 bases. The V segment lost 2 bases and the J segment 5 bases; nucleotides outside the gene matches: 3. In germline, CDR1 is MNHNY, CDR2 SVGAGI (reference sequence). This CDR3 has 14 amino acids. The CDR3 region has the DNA TGTGCCAGCAGTTACGGACAGGTCGATCAGCCCCAGCATTTT. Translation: CASSYGQVDQPQHF.

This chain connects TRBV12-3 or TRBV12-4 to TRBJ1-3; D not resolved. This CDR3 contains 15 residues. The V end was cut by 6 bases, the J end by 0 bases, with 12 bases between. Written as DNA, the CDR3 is TGTGCCAGCAGACCGATGGGGATCTCTGGAAACACCATATATTTT. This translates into CASRPMGISGNTIYF.

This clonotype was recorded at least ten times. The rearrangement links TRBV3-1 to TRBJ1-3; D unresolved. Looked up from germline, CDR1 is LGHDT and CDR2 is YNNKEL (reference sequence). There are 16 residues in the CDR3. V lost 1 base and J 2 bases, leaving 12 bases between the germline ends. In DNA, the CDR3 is TGTGCCAGCAGCCAAGGGGAAGGGAGGACTGGAAACACCATATATTTT. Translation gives CASSQGEGRTGNTIYF.

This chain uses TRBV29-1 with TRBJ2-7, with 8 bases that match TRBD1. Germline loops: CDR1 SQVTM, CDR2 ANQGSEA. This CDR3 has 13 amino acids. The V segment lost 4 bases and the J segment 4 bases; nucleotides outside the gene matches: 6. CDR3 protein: CSVVLGQGYEQYF. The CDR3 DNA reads TGCAGCGTTGTTTTAGGACAGGGATACGAGCAGTACTTC.

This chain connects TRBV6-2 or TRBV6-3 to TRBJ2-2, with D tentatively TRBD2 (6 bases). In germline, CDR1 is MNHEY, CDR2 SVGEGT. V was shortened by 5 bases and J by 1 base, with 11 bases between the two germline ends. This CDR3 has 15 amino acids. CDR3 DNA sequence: TGTGCCAGCAGTGCTAGCGAAGTGAACACCGGGGAGCTGTTTTTT. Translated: CASSASEVNTGELFF.

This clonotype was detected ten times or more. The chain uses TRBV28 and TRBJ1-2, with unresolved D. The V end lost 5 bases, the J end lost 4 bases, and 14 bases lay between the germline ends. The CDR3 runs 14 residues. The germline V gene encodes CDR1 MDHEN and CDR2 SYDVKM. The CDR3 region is CASSPLHSGYGYTF. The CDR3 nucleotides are TGTGCCAGCAGTCCCCTGCACAGCGGCTATGGCTACACCTTC.

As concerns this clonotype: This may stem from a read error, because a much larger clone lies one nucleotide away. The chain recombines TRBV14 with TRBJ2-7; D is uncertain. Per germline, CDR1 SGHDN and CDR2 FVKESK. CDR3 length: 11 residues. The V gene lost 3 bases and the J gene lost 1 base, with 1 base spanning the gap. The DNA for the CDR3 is TGTGCCAGCAGCCAGTCCTACGAGCAGTACTTC. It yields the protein CASSQSYEQYF.

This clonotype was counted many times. The CDR3 loop is CASSQGPSLSSYEQYF. CDR3 nucleotides: TGCGCCAGCAGCCAAGGCCCCTCACTTAGCTCCTACGAGCAGTACTTC. This rearrangement joins TRBV4-1 to TRBJ2-7; D gene ambiguous. Deletions cut 1 base from V and 0 bases from J, with 13 bases between. The CDR3 contains 16 residues. Germline loops: CDR1 MGHRA, CDR2 YSYEKL.

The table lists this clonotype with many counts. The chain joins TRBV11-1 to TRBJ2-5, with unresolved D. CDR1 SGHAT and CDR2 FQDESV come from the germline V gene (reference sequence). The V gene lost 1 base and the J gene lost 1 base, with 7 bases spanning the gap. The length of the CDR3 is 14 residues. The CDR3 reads CASSLGGVQETQYF. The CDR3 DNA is TGTGCCAGCAGCTTAGGTGGGGTCCAAGAGACCCAGTACTTC.

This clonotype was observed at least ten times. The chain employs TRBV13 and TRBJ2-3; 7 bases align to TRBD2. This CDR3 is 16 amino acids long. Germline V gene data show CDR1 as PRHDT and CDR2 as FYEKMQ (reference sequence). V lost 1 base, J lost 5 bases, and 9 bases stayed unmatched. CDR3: CASSLVRGRAGDTQYF. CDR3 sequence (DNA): TGTGCCAGCAGCTTAGTTCGTGGGAGGGCCGGAGATACGCAGTATTTT. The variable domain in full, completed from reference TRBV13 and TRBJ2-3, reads AAGVIQSPRHLIKEKRETATLKCYPIPRHDTVYWYQQGPGQDPQFLISFYEKMQSDKGSIPDRFSAQQFSDYHSELNMSSLELGDSALYFCASSLVRGRAGDTQYFGPGTRLTVL.

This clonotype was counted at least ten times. CDR3: CSARAPGQGAYEQYF. CDR3 DNA sequence: TGCAGTGCTAGAGCCCCGGGACAGGGGGCCTACGAGCAGTACTTC. The gene calls are TRBV20-1 and TRBJ2-7; 11 bases align to TRBD1. J was trimmed by 2 bases and V by 1 base; bases with no gene match: 4. Germline values: CDR1 DFQATT, CDR2 SNEGSKA (reference sequence). The CDR3 totals 15 residues.

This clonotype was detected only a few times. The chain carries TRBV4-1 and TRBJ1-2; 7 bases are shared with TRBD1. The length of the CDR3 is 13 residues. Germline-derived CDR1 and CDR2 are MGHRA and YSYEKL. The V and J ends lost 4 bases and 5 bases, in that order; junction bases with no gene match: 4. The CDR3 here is CASSRGQLYGYTF. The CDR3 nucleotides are TGCGCCAGCAGCCGGGGACAGTTATATGGCTACACCTTC.

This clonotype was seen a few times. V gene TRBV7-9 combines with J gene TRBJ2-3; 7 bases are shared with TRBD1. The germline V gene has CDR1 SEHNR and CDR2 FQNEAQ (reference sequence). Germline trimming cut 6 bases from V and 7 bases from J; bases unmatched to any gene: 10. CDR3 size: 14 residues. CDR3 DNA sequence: TGTGCCAGCAGGGGGGACAGTGGACTCAATACGCAGTATTTT. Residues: CASRGDSGLNTQYF. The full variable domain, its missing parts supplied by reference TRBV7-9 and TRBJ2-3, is DTGVSQNPRHKITKRGQNVTFRCDPISEHNRLYWYRQTLGQGPEFLTYFQNEAQLEKSRLLSDRFSAERPKGSFSTLEIQRTEQGDSAMYLCASRGDSGLNTQYFGPGTRLTVL.

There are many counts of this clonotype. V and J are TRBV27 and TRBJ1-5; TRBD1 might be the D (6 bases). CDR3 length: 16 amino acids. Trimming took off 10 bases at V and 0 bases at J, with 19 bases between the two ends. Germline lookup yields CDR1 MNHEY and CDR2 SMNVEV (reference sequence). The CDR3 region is CATPGRGGISNQPQHF. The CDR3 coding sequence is TGTGCCACACCAGGTAGGGGGGGGATTAGCAATCAGCCCCAGCATTTT.

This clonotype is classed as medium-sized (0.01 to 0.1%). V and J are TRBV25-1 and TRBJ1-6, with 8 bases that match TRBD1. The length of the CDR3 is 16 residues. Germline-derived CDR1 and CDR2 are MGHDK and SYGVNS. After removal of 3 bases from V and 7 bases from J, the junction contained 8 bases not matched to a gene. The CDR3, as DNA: TGTGCCAGCAGTGATCGCCGACAGGGGAGGAATTCACCCCTCCACTTT. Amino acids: CASSDRRQGRNSPLHF.